This TCR beta chain was recorded in a study of cytomegalovirus exposure and HLA in healthy donors. Study observations and caveats: Across donors, presence/absence analyses took sequencing depth to be roughly uniform.

PCR employed 60 Vbeta and 13 Jbeta primers. Sequencing used immunoSEQ multiplex PCR; TCRdb keeps in-frame clones, though not all of them. The sample contains some 180,000 clones, about 82% of which appear only once. Trimming took 3 bases from V and 2 from J, leaving 9 bases between them. The CDR3 has 14 amino acids. CDR1 MRHNA and CDR2 SNTAGT come from the germline V gene. With respect to this clone: What it binds is unknown.

The chain links TRBV6-4 to TRBJ2-3, with D hard to call. The sequenced sample consisted of PBMCs. This clonotype originated in a woman aged 25 to 39 in good health and CMV-seronegative. CDR3 in amino acids: CASSEDIITDTQYF. The DNA for the CDR3 is TGTGCCAGCAGTGAAGACATCATCACAGATACGCAGTATTTT.